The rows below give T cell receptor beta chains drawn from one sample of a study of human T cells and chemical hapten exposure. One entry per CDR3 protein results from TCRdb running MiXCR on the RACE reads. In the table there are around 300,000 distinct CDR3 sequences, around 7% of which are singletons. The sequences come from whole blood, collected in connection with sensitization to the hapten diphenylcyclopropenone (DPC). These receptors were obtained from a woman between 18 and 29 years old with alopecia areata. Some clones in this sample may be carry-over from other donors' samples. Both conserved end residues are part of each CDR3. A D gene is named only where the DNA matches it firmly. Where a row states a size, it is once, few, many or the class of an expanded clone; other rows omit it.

cdr3_aa: CASSQDIGRTEAFF; cdr3_nt: TGCGCCAGCAGCCAAGATATTGGGAGAACTGAAGCTTTCTTT; v_call: TRBV4-3; d_call: -; clone_size: -; j_call: TRBJ1-1
cdr3_aa: CSVDDGQATNTGELFF; cdr3_nt: TGCAGCGTTGATGATGGACAGGCGACGAACACCGGGGAGCTGTTTTTT; v_call: TRBV29-1; d_call: TRBD1; clone_size: -; j_call: TRBJ2-2
cdr3_aa: CASSLVQGAPYEQYF; cdr3_nt: TGTGCCAGCAGCTTAGTTCAGGGGGCTCCCTACGAGCAGTACTTC; v_call: TRBV7-6; d_call: TRBD1; clone_size: few; j_call: TRBJ2-7
cdr3_aa: CASSPDSVTETQYF; cdr3_nt: TGCGCCAGCAGCCCCGATAGCGTTACAGAGACCCAGTACTTC; v_call: TRBV5-1; d_call: -; clone_size: -; j_call: TRBJ2-5
cdr3_aa: CASSLPEAFTDTQYF; cdr3_nt: TGTGCCAGCAGCTTACCAGAAGCGTTCACAGATACGCAGTATTTT; v_call: TRBV7-2; d_call: -; clone_size: few; j_call: TRBJ2-3
cdr3_aa: CASSAPVSSGANVLTF; cdr3_nt: TGTGCCAGCAGCGCCCCGGTCTCCTCTGGGGCCAACGTCCTGACTTTC; v_call: TRBV9; d_call: -; clone_size: -; j_call: TRBJ2-6
cdr3_aa: CASSAHPAGGRHNEQFF; cdr3_nt: TGTGCCAGCAGCGCCCACCCAGCGGGGGGGCGACACAATGAGCAGTTCTTC; v_call: TRBV11-2; d_call: TRBD2; clone_size: few; j_call: TRBJ2-1
cdr3_aa: CASSERRRHRYTEAFF; cdr3_nt: TGTGCCAGCAGTGAGAGAAGGCGACATCGGTACACTGAAGCTTTCTTT; v_call: TRBV2; d_call: -; clone_size: few; j_call: TRBJ1-1
cdr3_aa: CSASVPGDAQPQHF; cdr3_nt: TGCAGTGCTAGCGTTCCAGGGGACGCTCAGCCCCAGCATTTT; v_call: TRBV20-1; d_call: -; clone_size: -; j_call: TRBJ1-5
cdr3_aa: CASRWPGRYGYTF; cdr3_nt: TGTGCCAGCAGATGGCCAGGGCGCTATGGCTACACCTTC; v_call: TRBV12-3/TRBV12-4; d_call: -; clone_size: -; j_call: TRBJ1-2
cdr3_aa: CASSNGQSMNTEAFF; cdr3_nt: TGCGCCAGCAGCAACGGACAGTCAATGAACACTGAAGCTTTCTTT; v_call: TRBV5-1; d_call: -; clone_size: -; j_call: TRBJ1-1
cdr3_aa: CASSEGALDFRELFF; cdr3_nt: TGTGCCAGCAGTGAGGGGGCCTTGGATTTCCGGGAGCTGTTTTTT; v_call: TRBV6-1; d_call: -; clone_size: -; j_call: TRBJ2-2
cdr3_aa: CASSEGRLQETQYF; cdr3_nt: TGTGCCAGCAGTGAAGGTCGCCTCCAAGAGACCCAGTACTTC; v_call: TRBV25-1; d_call: -; clone_size: many; j_call: TRBJ2-5
cdr3_aa: CASRPTTGGDTQYF; cdr3_nt: TGTGCCAGCAGGCCAACAACGGGAGGGGATACGCAGTATTTT; v_call: TRBV2; d_call: TRBD2; clone_size: few; j_call: TRBJ2-3
cdr3_aa: CASSYSWGNPGANVLTF; cdr3_nt: TGTGCCAGCAGTTACTCCTGGGGCAACCCCGGGGCCAACGTCCTGACTTTC; v_call: TRBV6-2/TRBV6-3; d_call: -; clone_size: few; j_call: TRBJ2-6
cdr3_aa: CSVLLGPANTEAFF; cdr3_nt: TGCAGCGTTTTACTAGGGCCGGCGAACACTGAAGCTTTCTTT; v_call: TRBV29-1; d_call: -; clone_size: -; j_call: TRBJ1-1
cdr3_aa: CASSFSPTDSNQPQHF; cdr3_nt: TGTGCCAGCAGTTTTTCTCCGACAGATAGCAATCAGCCCCAGCATTTT; v_call: TRBV12-3/TRBV12-4; d_call: -; clone_size: many; j_call: TRBJ1-5
cdr3_aa: CASSYSKFQISYNEQFF; cdr3_nt: TGTGCCAGCAGTTACTCGAAATTTCAGATCTCCTACAATGAGCAGTTCTTC; v_call: TRBV6-2/TRBV6-3; d_call: -; clone_size: -; j_call: TRBJ2-1
cdr3_aa: CASSLANNEQFF; cdr3_nt: TGTGCCAGCAGTTTGGCCAACAATGAGCAGTTCTTC; v_call: TRBV12-3/TRBV12-4; d_call: -; clone_size: -; j_call: TRBJ2-1
cdr3_aa: CASSYSGGLAKNIQYF; cdr3_nt: TGTGCCAGCAGTTACTCCGGCGGACTAGCCAAAAACATTCAGTACTTC; v_call: TRBV6-5; d_call: -; clone_size: few; j_call: TRBJ2-4
cdr3_aa: CASRLDVLSSYNEQFF; cdr3_nt: TGTGCCAGCAGGCTCGACGTTTTAAGCTCCTACAATGAGCAGTTCTTC; v_call: TRBV4-2; d_call: -; clone_size: many; j_call: TRBJ2-1
cdr3_aa: CASSQSGGNYNEQFF; cdr3_nt: TGTGCCAGCAGCCAAAGCGGGGGGAATTACAATGAGCAGTTCTTC; v_call: TRBV7-2; d_call: TRBD2; clone_size: many; j_call: TRBJ2-1
cdr3_aa: CASSQEHIARGIDTQYF; cdr3_nt: TGCGCCAGCAGCCAAGAGCATATCGCCAGGGGCATAGATACGCAGTATTTT; v_call: TRBV4-3; d_call: -; clone_size: -; j_call: TRBJ2-3
cdr3_aa: CSAKGSNEKLFF; cdr3_nt: TGCAGTGCCAAAGGGTCTAATGAAAAACTGTTTTTT; v_call: TRBV20-1; d_call: -; clone_size: few; j_call: TRBJ1-4
cdr3_aa: CASSQGVASGTDSTNTEAFF; cdr3_nt: TGTGCCAGCAGCCAAGGGGTGGCTTCTGGGACAGATAGCACTAACACTGAAGCTTTCTTT; v_call: TRBV3-1; d_call: TRBD1; clone_size: few; j_call: TRBJ1-1
cdr3_aa: CASSPDYTTDTQYF; cdr3_nt: TGTGCCAGCAGCCCGGACTATACCACAGATACGCAGTATTTT; v_call: TRBV7-2; d_call: -; clone_size: -; j_call: TRBJ2-3
cdr3_aa: CASSSRMTRDTQYF; cdr3_nt: TGTGCCAGCAGTTCCCGGATGACGCGAGATACGCAGTATTTT; v_call: TRBV27; d_call: -; clone_size: -; j_call: TRBJ2-3
cdr3_aa: CASSSSGTGDGYTF; cdr3_nt: TGTGCCAGCAGCTCTTCCGGGACAGGGGATGGCTACACCTTC; v_call: TRBV9; d_call: TRBD1; clone_size: many; j_call: TRBJ1-2
cdr3_aa: CASSLGGQGADTQYF; cdr3_nt: TGTGCCAGCAGCTTAGGCGGACAGGGTGCAGATACGCAGTATTTT; v_call: TRBV7-8; d_call: TRBD1; clone_size: many; j_call: TRBJ2-3
cdr3_aa: CASGQMTDYEQYF; cdr3_nt: TGTGCCAGCGGACAGATGACAGATTACGAGCAGTACTTC; v_call: TRBV28; d_call: -; clone_size: -; j_call: TRBJ2-7
cdr3_aa: CASSSGTGELFF; cdr3_nt: TGTGCCAGCAGCTCTGGAACCGGGGAGCTGTTTTTT; v_call: TRBV12-3/TRBV12-4; d_call: -; clone_size: many; j_call: TRBJ2-2
cdr3_aa: CASGLYSPTTDTQYF; cdr3_nt: TGTGCTAGTGGTTTGTACAGCCCGACTACAGATACGCAGTATTTT; v_call: TRBV12-5; d_call: -; clone_size: -; j_call: TRBJ2-3
cdr3_aa: CASSPRGDTIKDEQFF; cdr3_nt: TGTGCCAGCAGCCCCCGAGGGGACACCATAAAGGATGAGCAGTTCTTC; v_call: TRBV3-1; d_call: -; clone_size: -; j_call: TRBJ2-1
cdr3_aa: CSVVGQGMSTEAFF; cdr3_nt: TGCAGCGTTGTGGGACAGGGGATGAGCACTGAAGCTTTCTTT; v_call: TRBV29-1; d_call: TRBD1; clone_size: -; j_call: TRBJ1-1
cdr3_aa: CASSLKSGLSQYF; cdr3_nt: TGTGCCAGCAGCTTAAAGTCCGGGTTATCGCAGTATTTT; v_call: TRBV7-2; d_call: -; clone_size: many; j_call: TRBJ2-3
cdr3_aa: CASRDTRGYTF; cdr3_nt: TGTGCCAGCAGGGACACCAGGGGCTACACCTTC; v_call: TRBV28; d_call: -; clone_size: -; j_call: TRBJ1-2
cdr3_aa: CASSYVGRGNGNQPQHF; cdr3_nt: TGTGCCAGCAGTTACGTGGGCAGGGGGAACGGCAATCAGCCCCAGCATTTT; v_call: TRBV6-2/TRBV6-3; d_call: TRBD1; clone_size: -; j_call: TRBJ1-5
cdr3_aa: CASSYYKTTGRGSPLHF; cdr3_nt: TGTGCCAGCAGTTATTATAAGACGACAGGGAGGGGTTCACCCCTCCACTTT; v_call: TRBV6-5; d_call: TRBD1; clone_size: -; j_call: TRBJ1-6
cdr3_aa: CASSLGLLHGGQYF; cdr3_nt: TGTGCCAGCAGTTTAGGGCTTCTCCACGGGGGGCAGTACTTC; v_call: TRBV28; d_call: -; clone_size: many; j_call: TRBJ2-7
cdr3_aa: CASGIVGNTIYF; cdr3_nt: TGTGCCAGTGGGATTGTCGGAAACACCATATATTTT; v_call: TRBV6-5; d_call: -; clone_size: few; j_call: TRBJ1-3
cdr3_aa: CASTQSGTGSNQPQHF; cdr3_nt: TGTGCCAGCACCCAGTCCGGGACAGGGTCCAATCAGCCCCAGCATTTT; v_call: TRBV6-6; d_call: TRBD1; clone_size: few; j_call: TRBJ1-5
cdr3_aa: CASSSLTYEQYF; cdr3_nt: TGTGCCAGCAGTTCCCTGACCTACGAGCAGTACTTC; v_call: TRBV28; d_call: -; clone_size: -; j_call: TRBJ2-7
cdr3_aa: CSVEALGNTEAFF; cdr3_nt: TGCAGCGTTGAAGCCCTCGGGAACACTGAAGCTTTCTTT; v_call: TRBV29-1; d_call: -; clone_size: -; j_call: TRBJ1-1
cdr3_aa: CSARGITTDRGNTEAFF; cdr3_nt: TGCAGTGCTAGAGGGATTACAACGGACAGGGGAAACACTGAAGCTTTCTTT; v_call: TRBV20-1; d_call: TRBD1; clone_size: -; j_call: TRBJ1-1
cdr3_aa: CASSLARGGYNEQFF; cdr3_nt: TGTGCCAGCAGTTTAGCGCGGGGGGGCTACAATGAGCAGTTCTTC; v_call: TRBV12-3/TRBV12-4; d_call: TRBD2; clone_size: many; j_call: TRBJ2-1
cdr3_aa: CASAQGPTEPQHF; cdr3_nt: TGTGCCAGCGCTCAGGGGCCCACCGAGCCCCAGCATTTT; v_call: TRBV7-8; d_call: -; clone_size: few; j_call: TRBJ1-5
cdr3_aa: CASRRGGENNEQFF; cdr3_nt: TGTGCCAGCAGAAGGGGAGGGGAAAACAATGAGCAGTTCTTC; v_call: TRBV28; d_call: TRBD2; clone_size: many; j_call: TRBJ2-1
cdr3_aa: CSARDSERAAYEQYF; cdr3_nt: TGCAGTGCTAGAGATTCCGAGAGGGCGGCCTACGAGCAGTACTTC; v_call: TRBV20-1; d_call: -; clone_size: -; j_call: TRBJ2-7